One and the same sample provided the 20 T cell receptor beta chains below, sequenced in a study of OX40 agonist ivuxolimab in advanced cancers. Profiling relied on immunoSEQ multiplex PCR, and the TCRdb table lists in-frame clones only, not all of them. Of 70,000 to 85,000 clones in the sample, about 87% were seen once. Sequencing used CD4+ or CD8+ T cells sorted from blood, obtained in a trial of the OX40 agonist ivuxolimab. Source of these receptors: an adult with an advanced solid tumor such as melanoma, head and neck, liver or kidney cancer.

This chain connects TRBV5-8 to TRBJ2-7; tentative D call: TRBD2 (7 bases). Germline loops: CDR1 SGHTS, CDR2 YDEGEE. The CDR3 runs to 13 residues. Trimming removed 7 bases at V and 5 bases at J, with 16 bases between. CDR3: CASRRKGGHEQYF. CDR3 DNA sequence: TGTGCCAGCCGCCGCAAGGGGGGGCACGAGCAGTACTTC.

The chain has TRBV10-1 and TRBJ2-7; no reliable D call. With 5 bases removed from V and 0 bases from J, the gap between germline ends came to 5 bases. This CDR3 region has 12 residues. CDR1 is WNHNN and CDR2 is SYGVQD in the germline V gene (reference sequence). The CDR3 DNA is TGCGCCAGCAGTCGAAGCTCCTACGAGCAGTACTTC. Protein: CASSRSSYEQYF.

The rearrangement uses TRBV11-2 and TRBJ1-5; no clear D gene. The CDR3 contains 13 residues. Between the trimmed V and J ends, which lost 5 bases and 5 bases, there was a span of 10 bases. From germline, CDR1 is SGHAT and CDR2 FQNNGV. CDR3 bases: TGTGCCAGCAGCCAGGACGGGCATCAGCCCCAGCATTTT. It translates to CASSQDGHQPQHF.

This chain uses TRBV11-2 with TRBJ2-2, with D uncertain. V lost 2 bases to trimming and J lost 4 bases, with 14 bases between them. The CDR3 is made up of 16 amino acids. The germline V gene has CDR1 SGHAT and CDR2 FQNNGV. CDR3 DNA: TGTGCCAGCAGCTTACTATCCATAACTACCACCGGGGAGCTGTTTTTT. Protein: CASSLLSITTTGELFF.

This clone has only a few counts. This rearrangement joins TRBV28 to TRBJ1-1; the D is unclear. Trimming pared 6 bases from V and 1 base from J, leaving 6 bases between. The CDR3 consists of 12 residues. The germline CDR1 and CDR2 sequences are MDHEN and SYDVKM. The CDR3 bases are TGTGCCAGCAGGGTCAGGAACACTGAAGCTTTCTTT. It yields the protein CASRVRNTEAFF.

V usage is TRBV5-1 and J usage is TRBJ2-7; 9 nucleotides align to TRBD1. Looked up from germline, CDR1 is SGHRS and CDR2 is YFSETQ. The length of the CDR3 is 15 residues. Germline trimming cut 3 bases from V and 3 bases from J; bases unmatched to any gene: 7. The CDR3 sequence is CASSSGDRGVYEQYF. CDR3 DNA sequence: TGCGCCAGCAGCTCCGGAGACAGGGGGGTCTACGAGCAGTACTTC.

The chain uses TRBV2 and TRBJ2-3, with a tentative D call TRBD2 (5 bases). The germline V and J ends were trimmed by 5 bases and 2 bases, with 11 bases remaining between them. The CDR3 loop spans 14 amino acids. The germline CDR1 and CDR2 sequences are SNHLY and FYNNEI. The CDR3 loop is CASSTGIPTDTQYF. The CDR3 DNA sequence: TGTGCCAGCAGTACCGGGATTCCCACAGATACGCAGTATTTT.

This sequence joins TRBV18 and TRBJ2-2; D is unclear. V lost 6 bases, J lost 2 bases, and 10 bases lay in between. The CDR3 extends over 14 amino acids. The germline V gene has CDR1 KGHSH and CDR2 LQKENI. The CDR3 coding sequence is TGTGCCAGCTCTCCCGATTTAAACACCGGGGAGCTGTTTTTT. Translation: CASSPDLNTGELFF.

This chain connects TRBV4-1 to TRBJ2-7; 9 bases agree with TRBD1. The germline V gene has CDR1 MGHRA and CDR2 YSYEKL. The CDR3 contains 15 residues. The V and J ends lost 3 bases and 7 bases, in that order; junction bases with no gene match: 10. Here the CDR3 DNA reads TGCGCCAGCAGCCATACGGGACAGGGAAGGAGGGAGCAGTACTTC. Amino acids: CASSHTGQGRREQYF.

This clone has only a few counts. CDR3 in DNA: TGCAGCGTGCGGACAGGGGGCAACACTGAAGCTTTCTTT. It specifies CSVRTGGNTEAFF. The chain uses TRBV29-1 and TRBJ1-1; 11 bases agree with TRBD1. J gave up 2 bases and V 6 bases, and 2 bases lay outside the gene matches. Germline CDR1 SQVTM, CDR2 ANQGSEA. The CDR3 covers 13 residues.

The chain combines TRBV28 with TRBJ1-2; possibly TRBD1 for D (5 bases). Germline assignment: CDR1 MDHEN and CDR2 SYDVKM. Between the trimmed V and J ends, which lost 9 bases and 5 bases, there was a span of 28 bases. This CDR3 region has 17 residues. The chain's CDR3 is CARPYGPAPKGWYGYTF. DNA for the CDR3: TGTGCCAGACCCTACGGACCGGCCCCAAAGGGGTGGTATGGCTACACCTTC.

This clone was detected only a few times. The chain recombines TRBV19 with TRBJ1-5, with a tentative D call TRBD1 (5 bases). Looked up from germline, CDR1 is LNHDA and CDR2 is SQIVND (reference sequence). The CDR3 totals 15 residues. V was shortened by 5 bases and J by 1 base, with 12 bases between the two germline ends. CDR3 sequence: CASSPVWDSNQPQHF. CDR3 nucleotide sequence: TGTGCCAGTAGTCCTGTTTGGGACAGCAATCAGCCCCAGCATTTT.

This chain joins TRBV7-2 and TRBJ1-1; D remains unclear. This CDR3 comprises 13 residues. The germline V and J ends were trimmed by 0 bases and 6 bases, with 8 bases remaining between them. The germline V gene has CDR1 SGHTA and CDR2 FQGNSA. The CDR3 nucleotides read TGTGCCAGCAGCTTAGCGCCTGGCGCTGAAGCTTTCTTT. Protein sequence: CASSLAPGAEAFF.

The chain employs TRBV10-1 and TRBJ2-5; D possibly matches TRBD1 or TRBD2 (5 bases each). The CDR3 runs to 13 residues. V lost 3 bases, J lost 3 bases, and 8 bases lay in between. The germline gives CDR1 WNHNN, CDR2 SYGVQD (reference sequence). The CDR3 sequence: CASSDRGKETQYF. As DNA, the CDR3 is TGCGCCAGCAGTGATCGGGGCAAAGAGACCCAGTACTTC.

V gene TRBV7-8 combines with J gene TRBJ2-1, with D possibly matching TRBD2 (5 bases). V gave up 3 bases and J gave up 0 bases, with 12 bases separating them. Germline V gives CDR1 SGHVS, CDR2 FQNEAQ. The CDR3 totals 16 residues. This chain's CDR3 is CASSFRTLSSYNEQFF. CDR3 nucleotide sequence: TGTGCCAGCAGCTTCCGGACTTTAAGCTCCTACAATGAGCAGTTCTTC.

The J gene is TRBJ2-3, the V gene TRBV6-5, with D unresolved. Germline lookup yields CDR1 MNHEY and CDR2 SVGAGI. This CDR3 is built from 12 residues. The germline V and J ends were trimmed by 6 bases and 6 bases, with 10 bases remaining between them. DNA of the CDR3: TGTGCCAGCAGGTCGTCAAGTGATACGCAGTATTTT. Encoded protein: CASRSSSDTQYF.

V is TRBV5-1 and J is TRBJ2-5; 10 positions agree with TRBD1. V was clipped by 6 bases and J by 5 bases; unmatched bases: 10. This CDR3 region has 15 residues. Germline loops: CDR1 SGHRS, CDR2 YFSETQ. DNA of the CDR3: TGCGCCAGCAACACGGGACAGGGGCGCAAGGAGACCCAGTACTTC. Translated: CASNTGQGRKETQYF.

V gene TRBV27 combines with J gene TRBJ2-3; D is undetermined. Germline V gene lookup returns CDR1 MNHEY and CDR2 SMNVEV (reference sequence). The V and J ends lost 4 bases and 6 bases respectively, with 11 bases between them. This CDR3 comprises 13 residues. CDR3 nucleotides: TGTGCCAGCAGTTCGACGGCGGAGGATACGCAGTATTTT. It translates to CASSSTAEDTQYF.

The gene calls are TRBV5-1 and TRBJ1-3, with TRBD1 identical over 9 bases. Germline V CDR1 and CDR2: SGHRS, YFSETQ. Germline trimming cut 7 bases from V and 4 bases from J; bases unmatched to any gene: 9. There are 15 residues in the CDR3. The CDR3 nucleotides read TGCGCCAGCGGTTTTGGAGGGACAGGGGGAAACACCATATATTTT. This translates into CASGFGGTGGNTIYF.

With regard to this clone: Other DNA sequences in this specimen translate into the identical CDR3. The V call is TRBV7-2, the J call TRBJ2-5; D is ambiguous. Germline V gene lookup returns CDR1 SGHTA and CDR2 FQGNSA. Trimming took 0 bases from V and 3 from J, leaving 5 bases between them. There are 13 residues in the CDR3. In DNA, the CDR3 is TGTGCCAGCAGCTTAGCCAGAGAAGAGACCCAGTACTTC. Residues: CASSLAREETQYF.